The 9 T cell receptor beta chains below come from one sample, sequenced in a study of cytomegalovirus exposure and HLA in healthy donors. PCR involved 60 Vbeta and 13 Jbeta primers. Produced via immunoSEQ multiplex PCR; TCRdb's table is partial and in-frame only. The sample carries approximately 150,000 clones, 65% to 90% recorded once. Sequencing was performed on PBMCs. The receptors were sampled from a woman aged 25 to 39 in good health and CMV-seronegative.

The chain links TRBV11-3 to TRBJ2-1, with D perhaps TRBD2 (6 bases). The CDR3 loop spans 15 amino acids. From germline, CDR1 is SGHNT and CDR2 YENEEA. V was clipped by 0 bases and J by 2 bases, with 8 bases between them. CDR3 nucleotides: TGTGCCAGCAGCTTAGACCCGGGAGCCTACAATGAGCAGTTCTTC. Protein product: CASSLDPGAYNEQFF.

The DNA for the CDR3 is TGTGCCAGCATAGGTTTAGAGGGAAGGTCTGGGGCCAACGTCCTGACTTTC. It is translated as CASIGLEGRSGANVLTF. The rearrangement links TRBV28 to TRBJ2-6; D perhaps matches TRBD2 (5 bases). The CDR3 totals 17 residues. Per germline, CDR1 MDHEN and CDR2 SYDVKM. Trimming removed 7 bases from V and 1 base from J, with 17 bases in between.

This chain links TRBV7-2 with TRBJ1-2, with 7 positions matching TRBD1. Trimming took 5 bases from V and 5 from J; bases not matched to a gene: 14. The CDR3 consists of 16 residues. Germline values: CDR1 SGHTA, CDR2 FQGNSA. The CDR3 coding sequence is TGTGCCAGCAGCCTTCGTTCCTCCGGACAGGCTTATGGCTACACCTTC. It codes for CASSLRSSGQAYGYTF.

The genes are TRBV19 and TRBJ2-1; the D gene is possibly TRBD2 (6 bases). Germline values: CDR1 LNHDA, CDR2 SQIVND (reference sequence). V was cut by 6 bases and J by 0 bases, with 15 bases left in between. The length of the CDR3 is 16 residues. Written as DNA, the CDR3 is TGTGCCAGTAGCCTTCTAGCGCCGAGCTCCTACAATGAGCAGTTCTTC. Protein product: CASSLLAPSSYNEQFF.

This chain uses TRBV7-9 with TRBJ1-1; 9 bases line up with TRBD1. CDR1 and CDR2 from the germline V gene are SEHNR and FQNEAQ (reference sequence). The CDR3 loop spans 15 amino acids. J gave up 7 bases and V 5 bases, and 11 bases lay outside the gene matches. The CDR3 DNA follows: TGTGCCAGCAGCCCAGGGACAGGGAAAAAACTTGAAGCTTTCTTT. Translating gives CASSPGTGKKLEAFF. Full variable domain (outside the CDR3, taken from reference TRBV7-9 and TRBJ1-1): DTGVSQNPRHKITKRGQNVTFRCDPISEHNRLYWYRQTLGQGPEFLTYFQNEAQLEKSRLLSDRFSAERPKGSFSTLEIQRTEQGDSAMYLCASSPGTGKKLEAFFGQGTRLTVV.

J is TRBJ2-5 and V is TRBV11-2, with 10 bases fitting TRBD1. Looked up from germline, CDR1 is SGHAT and CDR2 is FQNNGV. This CDR3 is 16 amino acids long. Trimming removed 4 bases from V and 5 bases from J; junction bases left unmatched: 10. The DNA for the CDR3 is TGTGCCAGCAGCTCCGTTAGACAGGGGGCATGGGAGACCCAGTACTTC. Its translation: CASSSVRQGAWETQYF.

A single count supports this clone. V and J are TRBV5-6 and TRBJ2-3, with a weak D call TRBD2 (6 bases). The germline V and J ends were trimmed by 1 base and 0 bases, with 12 bases remaining between them. CDR1 is SGHDT, CDR2 YYEEEE, per germline. This CDR3 has 16 residues. Here the CDR3 reads CASSLLGSGSTDTQYF. In DNA, the CDR3 is TGTGCCAGCAGCTTGTTGGGGAGCGGGAGCACAGATACGCAGTATTTT.

V is TRBV27 and J is TRBJ2-1; D might be TRBD2 (7 bases). Germline V gene data show CDR1 as MNHEY and CDR2 as SMNVEV (reference sequence). CDR3 length: 15 residues. Trimming pared 6 bases from V and 4 bases from J, leaving 16 bases between. Here the CDR3 DNA reads TGTGCCAGCAGCTTAGGGGGACTATTATACAATGAGCAGTTCTTC. It specifies CASSLGGLLYNEQFF.

V is TRBV10-3 and J is TRBJ2-5, with no clear D. Germline V CDR1 and CDR2: ENHRY, SYGVKD. Between the trimmed V and J ends, which lost 5 bases and 0 bases, there was a span of 7 bases. This CDR3 region has 13 residues. As DNA, the CDR3 is TGTGCCATCAGTCGCCGGTACCAAGAGACCCAGTACTTC. Translation gives CAISRRYQETQYF.